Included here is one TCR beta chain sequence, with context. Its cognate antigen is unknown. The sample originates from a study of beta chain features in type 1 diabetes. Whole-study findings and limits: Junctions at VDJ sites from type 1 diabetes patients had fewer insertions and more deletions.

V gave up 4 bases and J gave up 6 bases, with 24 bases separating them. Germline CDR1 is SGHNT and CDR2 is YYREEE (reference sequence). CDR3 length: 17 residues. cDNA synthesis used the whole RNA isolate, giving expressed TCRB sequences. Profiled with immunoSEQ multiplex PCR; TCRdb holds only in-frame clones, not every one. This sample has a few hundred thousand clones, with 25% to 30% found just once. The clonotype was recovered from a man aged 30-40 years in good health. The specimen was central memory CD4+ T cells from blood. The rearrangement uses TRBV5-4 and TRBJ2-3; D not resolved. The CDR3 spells CASSGRIPSRVADTQYF. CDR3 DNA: TGTGCCAGCAGCGGAAGAATTCCATCCAGAGTGGCGGATACGCAGTATTTT.